The TCR beta chain under discussion was sequenced for a study of technical replicates of blood from a handful of donors. The CDR3 runs to 17 residues. V was clipped by 5 bases and J by 0 bases; unmatched bases: 11. Per germline, CDR1 SGHDT and CDR2 YYEEEE. The protocol was immunoSEQ multiplex PCR, while the TCRdb copy is restricted to in-frame clones and leaves out a portion. Of tens of thousands of clones in the sample, around nine tenths are singletons; the top ten hold over 4%. Sequenced sample: PBMCs. This chain links TRBV5-6 with TRBJ1-1; 9 nucleotides line up with TRBD1. This clonotype originated in a human donor in good health. Some clones in this sample may be carry-over from other donors' samples. CDR3 bases: TGTGCCAGCAGACGTTTGACCGGGACAGGGATGAACACTGAAGCTTTCTTT. It yields the protein CASRRLTGTGMNTEAFF. The variable domain in full, with the rest retrieved from reference TRBV5-6 and TRBJ1-1, is DAGVTQSPTHLIKTRGQQVTLRCSPKSGHDTVSWYQQALGQGPQFIFQYYEEEERQRGNFPDRFSGHQFPNYSSELNVNALLLGDSALYLCASRRLTGTGMNTEAFFGQGTRLTVV.